The clone carrying this TCR beta chain came up once. A Seattle source enrolled patients during active infection and followed them longitudinally. The authors' processing: The authors estimated nucleated cell counts from reference gene primer amplification. The data were produced by immunoSEQ multiplex PCR, yet TCRdb's version contains in-frame clones alone and is incomplete. V and J calls and clone size are those listed in that table; D and trimming were worked out from the DNA. The table records around 190,000 clones, approximately 80% of them present only once. This specimen belongs to a study of blood T cell repertoires in COVID-19. In the study overall: The study drew acute and convalescent COVID-19 samples from the United States, Italy and Spain.

The CDR3 is 12 residues long. Germline-derived CDR1 and CDR2 are SGHRS and YFSETQ. V was clipped by 4 bases and J by 5 bases, with 10 bases between them. The receptor comes from a woman aged 40-49 years with COVID-19, enrolled during active disease. The specimen was peripheral blood. V gene TRBV5-1 combines with J gene TRBJ2-7, with TRBD1 as a possible D gene (5 bases). DNA of the CDR3: TGCGCCAGCAGCCAGGGATACCACGAGCAGTACTTC. Translating it yields CASSQGYHEQYF.